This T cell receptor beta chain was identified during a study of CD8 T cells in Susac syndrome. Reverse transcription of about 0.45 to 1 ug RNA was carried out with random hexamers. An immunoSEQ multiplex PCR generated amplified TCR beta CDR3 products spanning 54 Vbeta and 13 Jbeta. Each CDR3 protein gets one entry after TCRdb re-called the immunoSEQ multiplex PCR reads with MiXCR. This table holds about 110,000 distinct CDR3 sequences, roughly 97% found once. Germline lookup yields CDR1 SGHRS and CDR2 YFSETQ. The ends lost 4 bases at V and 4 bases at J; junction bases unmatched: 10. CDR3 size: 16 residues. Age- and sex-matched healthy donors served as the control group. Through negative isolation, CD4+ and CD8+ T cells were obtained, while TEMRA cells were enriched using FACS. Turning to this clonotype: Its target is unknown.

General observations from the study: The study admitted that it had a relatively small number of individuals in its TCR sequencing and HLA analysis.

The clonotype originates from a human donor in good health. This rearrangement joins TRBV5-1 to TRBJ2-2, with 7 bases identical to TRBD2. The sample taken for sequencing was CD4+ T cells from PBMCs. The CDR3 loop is CASSPGGPSGTGELFF. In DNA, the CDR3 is TGCGCCAGCAGCCCGGGAGGACCCTCAGGCACCGGGGAGCTGTTTTTT. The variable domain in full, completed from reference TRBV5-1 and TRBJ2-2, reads KAGVTQTPRYLIKTRGQQVTLSCSPISGHRSVSWYQQTPGQGLQFLFEYFSETQRNKGNFPGRFSGRQFSNSRSEMNVSTLELGDSALYLCASSPGGPSGTGELFFGEGSRLTVL.